These 27 T cell receptor beta chains were sequenced from one sample in a study of T cell responses to AZD1222 COVID-19 vaccine. This table comes from immunoSEQ multiplex PCR, and its TCRdb copy is limited to in-frame clones, with some not included. This table holds roughly 100,000 clones, 88% found once. The specimen comprised peripheral blood, sampled on day 0 of AZD1222 vaccination. These TCRs come from an adult in good health.

The rearrangement uses TRBV7-2 and TRBJ2-1, with D possibly TRBD2 on 6 matching bases. The germline CDR1 and CDR2 sequences are SGHTA and FQGNSA. V lost 5 bases to trimming and J lost 12 bases, with 23 bases between them. The CDR3 loop spans 15 amino acids. CDR3 protein: CASSTRGARGSMQFF. In DNA, the CDR3 is TGTGCCAGCAGCACCCGAGGGGCGCGGGGTTCGATGCAGTTCTTC.

The chain combines TRBV28 with TRBJ2-5; D may correspond to TRBD1 or TRBD2 (5 bases each). The CDR3 runs to 16 residues. Trimming left V 6 bases short and J 5 bases short, with 22 bases between. The germline V gene encodes CDR1 MDHEN and CDR2 SYDVKM. CDR3 protein: CASSALRGPKGETQYF. In DNA, the CDR3 is TGTGCCAGCAGCGCCCTCCGGGGCCCAAAAGGGGAGACCCAGTACTTC. Full variable domain (missing parts from reference TRBV28 and TRBJ2-5): DVKVTQSSRYLVKRTGEKVFLECVQDMDHENMFWYRQDPGLGLRLIYFSYDVKMKEKGDIPEGYSVSREKKERFSLILESASTNQTSMYLCASSALRGPKGETQYFGPGTRLLVL.

CDR3 coding DNA: TGCAGTGCTAGTCAGGGTACGGCCAATCAGCCCCAGCATTTT. It specifies CSASQGTANQPQHF. The gene calls are TRBV20-1 and TRBJ1-5; maybe TRBD1 (5 bases). V lost 3 bases and J 3 bases, leaving 12 bases between the germline ends. This CDR3 has 14 residues. CDR1 DFQATT and CDR2 SNEGSKA come from the germline V gene (reference sequence).

This chain connects TRBV6-2 or TRBV6-3 to TRBJ1-1; perhaps TRBD1 as D (6 bases). The CDR3 spans 14 residues. The V and J ends lost 5 bases and 4 bases respectively, with 14 bases between them. The germline CDR1 and CDR2 sequences are MNHEY and SVGEGT. The DNA for the CDR3 is TGTGCCAGCAGTCATCATACAGGGTCCACTGAAGCTTTCTTT. Its translation: CASSHHTGSTEAFF.

The rearrangement links TRBV6-2 or TRBV6-3 to TRBJ1-6, with D unclear. From germline, CDR1 is MNHEY and CDR2 SVGEGT. The CDR3 has 19 amino acids. V shed 2 bases and J shed 0 bases, with 17 bases lying between them. The CDR3 spells CASSYPTATLSSYNSPLHF. CDR3 DNA: TGTGCCAGCAGTTACCCCACCGCCACGCTGAGCTCCTATAATTCACCCCTCCACTTT.

This chain joins TRBV7-2 and TRBJ1-4; no clear D gene. The germline CDR1 and CDR2 sequences are SGHTA and FQGNSA. Trimming pared 0 bases from V and 10 bases from J, leaving 12 bases between. This CDR3 is built from 14 residues. DNA for the CDR3: TGTGCCAGCAGCTTAGCAGGGAGAGTGCGAAAACTGTTTTTT. Translated: CASSLAGRVRKLFF.

This clone was seen a few times. J is TRBJ2-1 and V is TRBV7-2; 9 nucleotides line up with TRBD2. The CDR3 contains 16 residues. After removal of 0 bases from V and 6 bases from J, the junction contained 6 bases not matched to a gene. Germline CDR1 and CDR2: SGHTA and FQGNSA. CDR3 coding DNA: TGTGCCAGCAGCTTAGCGCTGGATAGCGGGAGCAATGAGCAGTTCTTC. Translated: CASSLALDSGSNEQFF.

V usage is TRBV5-4 and J usage is TRBJ1-6; tentative D call: TRBD1 (6 bases). Germline V gives CDR1 SGHNT, CDR2 YYREEE (reference sequence). The CDR3 length is 14 residues. V was cut by 5 bases and J by 9 bases, with 15 bases left in between. For the CDR3, the DNA is TGTGCCAGCAGAACGACAGGTCGGTCTTCACCCCTCCACTTT. Protein product: CASRTTGRSSPLHF.

The J gene is TRBJ1-1, the V gene TRBV6-1; D call uncertain. The CDR3 is 16 residues long. Germline V gene sequence: CDR1 MNHNS, CDR2 SASEGT. V was shortened by 3 bases and J by 0 bases, with 14 bases between the two germline ends. The CDR3 loop reads CASSDWAAWLNTEAFF. CDR3 sequence (DNA): TGTGCCAGCAGTGATTGGGCTGCCTGGTTGAACACTGAAGCTTTCTTT.

This clone was seen once. CDR3 region: CASSDLPGGTEAFF. The CDR3 nucleotides are TGTGCCAGCAGTGACCTCCCGGGGGGCACTGAAGCTTTCTTT. The rearrangement uses TRBV6-4 and TRBJ1-1, with D tentatively TRBD1 (5 bases). Germline loops: CDR1 MRHNA, CDR2 SNTAGT. The CDR3 covers 14 residues. V dropped 2 bases and J dropped 4 bases, with 11 bases sitting between them.

The rearrangement joins TRBV6-5 to TRBJ2-7, with D maybe TRBD1 (6 bases). Germline CDR1 and CDR2: MNHEY and SVGAGI. The CDR3 consists of 15 residues. V was cut by 0 bases and J by 3 bases, with 12 bases left in between. The CDR3 is CASSYSTGLGYEQYF. The CDR3 DNA sequence: TGTGCCAGCAGTTACTCAACAGGGTTAGGCTACGAGCAGTACTTC.

The V and J genes are TRBV6-2 or TRBV6-3 and TRBJ1-1, with D unresolved. Between the trimmed V and J ends, which lost 6 bases and 2 bases, there was a span of 13 bases. From germline, CDR1 is MNHEY and CDR2 SVGEGT. CDR3 length: 14 amino acids. In DNA, the CDR3 is TGTGCCAGCAGCGCCTGGTCGGTAAACACTGAAGCTTTCTTT. Translating gives CASSAWSVNTEAFF.

The count of this clone is one. The chain employs TRBV15 and TRBJ1-5; D is unresolved. Germline values: CDR1 LNHNV, CDR2 YYDKDF (reference sequence). This CDR3 is 17 amino acids long. Trimming took 2 bases from V and 3 from J, leaving 17 bases between them. CDR3 sequence (DNA): TGTGCCACCAGCAGAATCTTCCAGTGGGGTGACAATCAGCCCCAGCATTTT. Amino acids: CATSRIFQWGDNQPQHF.

This rearrangement joins TRBV3-1 (or the pseudogene TRBV3-2) to TRBJ1-2, with 7 bases aligning to TRBD1. Germline CDR1 LGHDT, CDR2 YNNKEL (reference sequence). The CDR3 has 16 residues. V was clipped by 4 bases and J by 2 bases; unmatched bases: 10. In DNA, the CDR3 is TGTGCCAGCAGCCTTTTCAGGGACAGACGAAACTATGGCTACACCTTC. Translating it yields CASSLFRDRRNYGYTF.

V gene TRBV10-1 combines with J gene TRBJ2-5, with TRBD1 matching 10 bases. CDR3 length: 16 residues. V was pared by 5 bases and J by 4 bases, with 10 bases of the junction left unmatched. Germline loops: CDR1 WNHNN, CDR2 SYGVQD (reference sequence). The CDR3 loop is CASSHSWTGGIETQYF. CDR3 nucleotide sequence: TGCGCCAGCAGTCACTCCTGGACAGGGGGGATAGAGACCCAGTACTTC.

V is TRBV6-2 or TRBV6-3 and J is TRBJ1-1; D gene uncertain. The germline V gene has CDR1 MNHEY and CDR2 SVGEGT. The CDR3 extends over 13 amino acids. V shed 2 bases and J shed 2 bases, with 6 bases lying between them. DNA of the CDR3: TGTGCCAGCAGTTACAAGGGTAACACTGAAGCTTTCTTT. The encoded protein is CASSYKGNTEAFF.

The genes are TRBV7-6 and TRBJ1-6; tentatively, D is TRBD1 (5 bases). Germline V gene sequence: CDR1 SGHVS, CDR2 FNYEAQ. Trimming stripped 1 base from V and 8 bases from J, with 12 bases between. The CDR3 extends over 15 amino acids. The CDR3 DNA reads TGTGCCAGCAGCTTAGGATTATTAGGGGATTCACCCCTCCACTTT. Its translation is CASSLGLLGDSPLHF.

The genes are TRBV2 and TRBJ2-5, with D hard to call. The germline V and J ends were trimmed by 4 bases and 5 bases, with 8 bases remaining between them. Germline CDR1 reads SNHLY; CDR2 reads FYNNEI. This CDR3 comprises 12 residues. In DNA, the CDR3 is TGTGCCAGCAGTGTGCTTAAGGAGACCCAGTACTTC. The encoded protein is CASSVLKETQYF.

The V gene is TRBV18, the J gene TRBJ1-2, with TRBD1 matching over 8 bases. The V gene end was trimmed by 6 bases and the J gene end by 8 bases; junction bases not matched to a gene: 8. There are 13 residues in the CDR3. Germline V gives CDR1 KGHSH, CDR2 LQKENI. Written as DNA, the CDR3 is TGTGCCAGCTCTAAGGACAGGGTAAACGGCTACACCTTC. It codes for CASSKDRVNGYTF.

The V and J genes are TRBV7-9 and TRBJ1-1; D remains ambiguous. CDR3 length equals 17 residues. Trimming took 0 bases from V and 7 from J, leaving 21 bases between them. Looked up from germline, CDR1 is SEHNR and CDR2 is FQNEAQ (reference sequence). The CDR3 spells CASSLAHGVEGSGEAFF. For the CDR3, the DNA is TGTGCCAGCAGCTTAGCGCATGGAGTAGAGGGATCGGGTGAAGCTTTCTTT.

This clone was observed a handful of times. The rearrangement joins TRBV6-5 to TRBJ1-5; D gene unclear. The germline V gene encodes CDR1 MNHEY and CDR2 SVGAGI. The CDR3 consists of 14 residues. V shed 6 bases and J shed 7 bases, with 16 bases lying between them. CDR3 amino acids: CASSPGGLPQPQHF. In DNA, the CDR3 is TGTGCCAGCAGCCCAGGAGGGCTCCCCCAGCCCCAGCATTTT.

The V and J genes are TRBV28 and TRBJ1-1; D unresolved. Germline V gene lookup returns CDR1 MDHEN and CDR2 SYDVKM. V lost 2 bases, J lost 6 bases, and 10 bases lay in between. This CDR3 has 13 residues. The CDR3 protein is CASSLAYGAEAFF. For the CDR3, the DNA is TGTGCCAGCAGTTTAGCATACGGTGCTGAAGCTTTCTTT.

The V gene is TRBV7-9, the J gene TRBJ2-2; a possible D gene is TRBD2 (5 bases). The V gene lost 5 bases and the J gene lost 0 bases, with 16 bases spanning the gap. Germline CDR1 and CDR2: SEHNR and FQNEAQ (reference sequence). CDR3 length equals 17 residues. The CDR3 DNA sequence: TGTGCCAGCAGCCCCCTCCCGGCCGGGGCGAACACCGGGGAGCTGTTTTTT. Its translation is CASSPLPAGANTGELFF.

This chain uses TRBV29-1 with TRBJ2-1; unclear D gene. Germline-derived CDR1 and CDR2 are SQVTM and ANQGSEA. The CDR3 loop spans 11 amino acids. CDR3 residues: CNRQPLDGQFF. The CDR3 DNA reads TGCAACAGACAACCCCTTGATGGGCAGTTCTTC.

This clone has just a few counts. This chain uses TRBV28 with TRBJ2-7; D is uncertain. Germline CDR1 reads MDHEN; CDR2 reads SYDVKM. V gave up 3 bases and J gave up 0 bases, with 12 bases separating them. This CDR3 has 15 amino acids. The DNA for the CDR3 is TGTGCCAGCAGTTTTCTCAGCCAGAGCTCCTACGAGCAGTACTTC. This encodes CASSFLSQSSYEQYF.

This clone was detected a few times. V is TRBV6-5 and J is TRBJ2-3; D is tentatively TRBD1 or TRBD2 (5 bases each). The CDR3 loop spans 16 amino acids. Trimming took 0 bases from V and 4 from J, leaving 14 bases between them. Germline V gives CDR1 MNHEY, CDR2 SVGAGI. This CDR3 reads CASSYSNVRGADTQYF. The CDR3 DNA sequence: TGTGCCAGCAGTTACTCGAATGTGAGAGGGGCAGATACGCAGTATTTT.

The chain joins TRBV28 to TRBJ1-1; the match to TRBD1 covers 7 bases. This CDR3 comprises 14 residues. CDR1 is MDHEN and CDR2 is SYDVKM in the germline V gene. V gave up 7 bases and J gave up 11 bases; unmatched junction bases: 16. Written as DNA, the CDR3 is TGTGCCAGCATCAGGGGACAGCCATCCCCCGGGGCTTTCTTT. Translating gives CASIRGQPSPGAFF. The entire variable domain, with the rest obtained from reference TRBV28 and TRBJ1-1, is as follows: DVKVTQSSRYLVKRTGEKVFLECVQDMDHENMFWYRQDPGLGLRLIYFSYDVKMKEKGDIPEGYSVSREKKERFSLILESASTNQTSMYLCASIRGQPSPGAFFGQGTRLTVV.